The source of this TCR beta chain is a study of long-term antiretroviral therapy in people with HIV. The overall study: Sampling started about a decade before the 2015 immediate-ART recommendation.

Specimens held roughly 0.9-10 million cryopreserved PBMC prior to DNA extraction. The libraries were made with immunoSEQ v3.0 at survey level. Produced via immunoSEQ multiplex PCR; TCRdb's table is partial and in-frame only. The sample consists of around 25,000 clones, about 80% of them appearing once. CDR3 length: 15 residues. Trimming shortened V by 4 bases and J by 0 bases, and 11 bases separated the two germline ends. Germline CDR1 is SGHRS and CDR2 is YFSETQ. The chain uses TRBV5-1 and TRBJ1-3; D unresolved. This TCR derives from a woman aged 40 to 49 with HIV. This specimen consisted of unsorted PBMCs, obtained 1.1 years before starting antiretroviral therapy. The CDR3 spells CASSETSFSGNTIYF. The CDR3 bases are TGCGCCAGCAGCGAGACAAGTTTCTCTGGAAACACCATATATTTT.